This T cell receptor (beta chain) derives from a study of cytomegalovirus exposure and HLA in healthy donors. Germline CDR1 reads SGHNT; CDR2 reads YYREEE (reference sequence). This CDR3 region has 15 residues. Germline trimming cut 4 bases from V and 1 base from J; bases unmatched to any gene: 4. This clone was counted a few times. 13 Jbeta primers and 60 Vbeta primers were used for the PCR. Some clones are missing from TCRdb's copy, which holds only in-frame ones; the method was immunoSEQ multiplex PCR. The table records around 150,000 clones, 79% of them present only once. The receptor was derived from a man aged 45 to 65 in good health and CMV-seropositive. The sequencing input was PBMCs. The chain uses TRBV5-4 and TRBJ2-1; 8 nucleotides line up with TRBD2. The CDR3 nucleotides read TGTGCCAGCAGCGCCGGGGGGGAGTCCTACAATGAGCAGTTCTTC. Encoded protein: CASSAGGESYNEQFF.